The entry below describes one T cell receptor (beta chain). This clonotype turned up a few times. Its antigen has not been determined. Qualities for individual bases were not recorded, and no much larger clone is one base off. This entry comes from a study of T-cell reconstitution after alpha-beta-depleted transplantation in children (dated by TCRdb to 2016 to 2018). Study-wide context: Using TCR repertoire profiling, the study quantitatively followed how T-cell immune reconstitution unfolded in children after TCRalphabeta/CD19-depleted allogeneic hematopoietic cell transplantation.

Library generation was performed with PCR. TCRdb names Illumina HiSeq 2500 as the instrument used. Molecular barcoding was employed in the preparation of TCR libraries, with unique molecular identifiers being used to normalize TCRbeta repertoire quantification. The public reads were reprocessed in TCRdb via fastp at Q25 and MiXCR, keeping in-frame beta chains. For every CDR3 protein sequence, its rows merge into one entry that carries the most common genes and DNA. Within this sample are some 400,000 distinct CDR3 sequences, with around 20% of them counted one time only. The ten biggest clones cover 3.8% of the sample. From a lookup of the germline V gene, CDR1 and CDR2 are SGHTA and FQGNSA. The CDR3 sequence holds 11 residues, the cysteine and phenylalanine included. Left in the record is the CDR3 DNA by itself, 33 bases read in frame from the first base. At the junction V is shortened by 5 bases and J by 9 bases, with 11 bases in between.

The rearrangement combines TRBV7-2 with TRBJ2-7, with a tentative D gene TRBD1 over 7 matching bases. This receptor was obtained from a human donor who donated a stem cell graft to a child with acute myeloid leukemia. The material was PBMCs from the stem cell graft donor, obtained from the stem cell graft. The encoded CDR3 is CASSRGDRQYF. The nucleotides are TGTGCCAGCAGCAGGGGGGACAGGCAGTACTTC. Outside the CDR3, residues come from the reference TRBV7-2 and TRBJ2-7 proteins, so the full variable domain is: GAGVSQSPSNKVTEKGKDVELRCDPISGHTALYWYRQSLGQGLEFLIYFQGNSAPDKSGLPSDRFSAERTGGSVSTLTIQRTQQEDSAVYLCASSRGDRQYFGPGTRLTVT.